The 18 T cell receptor beta chains below all came from one sample that was sequenced in a study of blood T cell repertoires in COVID-19. TCRdb's table, derived via immunoSEQ multiplex PCR, lists solely in-frame clones and lacks some. The sample yields 56,000 or so clones, 91% seen once. Sequenced material: peripheral blood. These receptors originate from a man in his fifties or sixties with active COVID-19.

The chain has TRBV7-8 and TRBJ1-2; 8 positions agree with TRBD1. Per the germline V gene, CDR1 is SGHVS and CDR2 is FQNEAQ. Trimming cost V 2 bases and J 6 bases; bases outside gene matches: 8. This CDR3 region has 15 residues. CDR3 DNA: TGTGCCAGCAGCTTACCCCCTGACAGGGGCCATGGCTACACCTTC. It encodes CASSLPPDRGHGYTF.

The V and J genes are TRBV2 and TRBJ1-4; D is undetermined. V shed 7 bases and J shed 7 bases, with 22 bases lying between them. Per germline, CDR1 SNHLY and CDR2 FYNNEI. The CDR3 consists of 16 residues. This CDR3 reads CASTPGYSRRGEKLFF. The CDR3 DNA follows: TGTGCCAGCACCCCAGGATACTCCCGGCGGGGTGAAAAACTGTTTTTT. The full variable domain, rest sourced from reference TRBV2 and TRBJ1-4, is EPEVTQTPSHQVTQMGQEVILRCVPISNHLYFYWYRQILGQKVEFLVSFYNNEISEKSEIFDDQFSVERPDGSNFTLKIRSTKLEDSAMYFCASTPGYSRRGEKLFFGSGTQLSVL.

The chain is built from TRBV12-3 or TRBV12-4 and TRBJ2-7; no definite D call. The CDR3 has 12 residues. Between the trimmed V and J ends, which lost 0 bases and 4 bases, there was a span of 4 bases. DNA for the CDR3: TGTGCCAGCAGTTTAGCATCTTACGAGCAGTACTTC. This sequence encodes CASSLASYEQYF.

This chain links TRBV4-3 with TRBJ1-6; TRBD1 might be the D (5 bases). Per germline, CDR1 LGHNA and CDR2 YSLEER. The CDR3 has 19 amino acids. V lost 4 bases and J 10 bases, leaving 29 bases between the germline ends. CDR3: CASSRSAGRAGRGGSPLHF. CDR3 bases: TGCGCCAGCAGCCGATCCGCCGGGAGGGCCGGAAGGGGTGGGTCACCCCTCCACTTT.

The chain employs TRBV30 and TRBJ2-3; TRBD2 is a possible D gene (6 bases). The CDR3 has 15 amino acids. Germline V CDR1 and CDR2: GTSNPN, SVGIG (reference sequence). The V end lost 3 bases, the J end lost 0 bases, and 13 bases lay between the germline ends. The CDR3 loop is CAWSRRGWSTDTQYF. CDR3 nucleotide sequence: TGTGCCTGGAGCCGTCGGGGGTGGAGCACAGATACGCAGTATTTT.

The chain combines TRBV6-5 with TRBJ2-7; D possibly corresponds to TRBD1 (5 bases). CDR3 length: 11 amino acids. The germline V and J ends were trimmed by 5 bases and 6 bases, with 8 bases remaining between them. The V gene's germline CDR1 is MNHEY and CDR2 SVGAGI. This chain's CDR3 is CASSNTGEQYF. In DNA form, the CDR3 reads TGTGCCAGCAGTAATACAGGCGAGCAGTACTTC.

CDR3 protein: CASGLDRRSYEQYF. The DNA of the CDR3 is TGTGCTAGTGGACTGGACAGGCGCTCCTACGAGCAGTACTTC. This chain uses TRBV12-5 with TRBJ2-7; 7 bases fit TRBD1. Trimming cost V 6 bases and J 0 bases; bases outside gene matches: 5. There are 14 residues in the CDR3. CDR1 LGHNT and CDR2 FRNRAP come from the germline V gene.

The chain links TRBV7-6 to TRBJ2-5; possible D gene TRBD1, 5 bases. This CDR3 is 15 amino acids long. Between the trimmed V and J ends, which lost 6 bases and 1 base, there was a span of 15 bases. From germline, CDR1 is SGHVS and CDR2 FNYEAQ. CDR3 in amino acids: CASSPARQLQETQYF. The CDR3 DNA sequence: TGTGCCAGCAGTCCCGCGAGACAGCTCCAAGAGACCCAGTACTTC.

The chain uses TRBV5-1 and TRBJ2-5, with 12 bases lining up with TRBD2. Germline CDR1 and CDR2: SGHRS and YFSETQ. V was clipped by 4 bases and J by 3 bases; unmatched bases: 7. The CDR3 is 16 residues long. The CDR3: CASSPRLAGAEETQYF. DNA of the CDR3: TGCGCCAGCAGCCCGCGACTAGCGGGGGCCGAAGAGACCCAGTACTTC. Full variable domain (missing parts from reference TRBV5-1 and TRBJ2-5): KAGVTQTPRYLIKTRGQQVTLSCSPISGHRSVSWYQQTPGQGLQFLFEYFSETQRNKGNFPGRFSGRQFSNSRSEMNVSTLELGDSALYLCASSPRLAGAEETQYFGPGTRLLVL.

The CDR3 protein is CASSQDREGTVTDTQYF. DNA of the CDR3: TGCGCCAGCAGCCAAGATAGGGAGGGAACCGTCACAGATACGCAGTATTTT. The rearrangement uses TRBV4-3 and TRBJ2-3; TRBD2 agrees at 7 bases. The ends lost 0 bases at V and 2 bases at J; junction bases unmatched: 8. The CDR3 runs to 17 residues. Germline V CDR1 and CDR2: LGHNA, YSLEER.

This chain links TRBV7-9 with TRBJ2-2, with D maybe TRBD2 (5 bases). This CDR3 contains 15 residues. Trimming removed 4 bases from V and 2 bases from J, with 11 bases in between. Germline CDR1 reads SEHNR; CDR2 reads FQNEAQ (reference sequence). CDR3 loop: CASSSLEGNTGELFF. As DNA, the CDR3 is TGTGCCAGCAGCTCCCTTGAGGGAAACACCGGGGAGCTGTTTTTT.

Here the CDR3 reads CASSLGGHTEAFF. CDR3 DNA: TGTGCCAGCAGCTTAGGGGGCCACACTGAAGCTTTCTTT. The chain carries TRBV7-9 and TRBJ1-1; maybe TRBD1 (5 bases). The CDR3 has 13 residues. The V and J ends lost 1 base and 3 bases respectively, with 6 bases between them. Germline V gene data show CDR1 as SEHNR and CDR2 as FQNEAQ (reference sequence).

The rearrangement links TRBV7-9 to TRBJ1-1; D is undetermined. The CDR3 contains 14 residues. Germline V gene sequence: CDR1 SEHNR, CDR2 FQNEAQ (reference sequence). The V end lost 2 bases, the J end lost 3 bases, and 10 bases lay between the germline ends. CDR3 protein: CASSLIERYTEAFF. Written as DNA, the CDR3 is TGTGCCAGCAGCTTAATAGAGAGGTACACTGAAGCTTTCTTT.

The chain uses TRBV9 and TRBJ1-2; 7 nucleotides agree with TRBD1. V shed 3 bases, J shed 5 bases, and the junction held 22 bases outside the gene matches. Per the germline V gene, CDR1 is SGDLS and CDR2 is YYNGEE. This CDR3 has 19 residues. The CDR3 sequence is CASSARDRDNEETPYGYTF. CDR3 in DNA: TGTGCCAGCAGCGCGAGGGACAGAGACAACGAGGAGACCCCTTATGGCTACACCTTC.

The chain employs TRBV7-2 and TRBJ2-2, with D possibly being TRBD2 (5 bases). Germline values: CDR1 SGHTA, CDR2 FQGNSA. Trimming cost V 5 bases and J 6 bases, with 13 bases left between them. CDR3 length: 14 residues. The CDR3 region is CASSPPGSAGELFF. The CDR3 bases are TGTGCCAGCAGCCCACCGGGGTCCGCCGGGGAGCTGTTTTTT.

J is TRBJ1-5 and V is TRBV6-5; no definite D call. Germline loops: CDR1 MNHEY, CDR2 SVGAGI. The CDR3 contains 15 residues. V lost 2 bases, J lost 3 bases, and 11 bases lay in between. The CDR3 DNA is TGTGCCAGCAGTTACGGCCGGGAATCCAATCAGCCCCAGCATTTT. Protein: CASSYGRESNQPQHF.

The gene calls are TRBV20-1 and TRBJ2-2; D is uncertain. Germline lookup yields CDR1 DFQATT and CDR2 SNEGSKA (reference sequence). V lost 5 bases and J 5 bases, leaving 6 bases between the germline ends. CDR3 size: 11 residues. This CDR3 is CSASETGELFF. The CDR3, as DNA: TGCAGTGCTTCCGAGACCGGGGAGCTGTTTTTT.

The rearrangement uses TRBV6-5 and TRBJ2-7; 7 bases are a match to TRBD1. This CDR3 has 15 residues. Unmatched junction bases numbered 11, after V lost 5 bases and J lost 4 bases. From germline, CDR1 is MNHEY and CDR2 SVGAGI. CDR3 DNA: TGTGCCAGCAGTAGACCCCGGGACAGAGGGTACGAGCAGTACTTC. This sequence encodes CASSRPRDRGYEQYF.